The 13 T cell receptor beta chains presented below share a single source sample, sequenced in a study of PD-L1 blockade in urothelial cancer (dated by TCRdb to the late 2010s). The time point label of this sample denotes: peripheral blood 6 weeks after treatment start. The library was generated by the immunoSEQ multiplex PCR assay. In TCRdb, the immuneACCESS table is reduced to in-frame sequences with V and J assigned. These tables do not hold every clone; where another copy was compared, an unresolved V gene accounts for under half, and the others remain unexplained. The sample table holds about 48,000 clones, of which approximately 84% were seen once. About 10% of the sample belongs to the ten largest clones. This sample comprised PBMCs, obtained around atezolizumab (anti-PD-L1) treatment. The receptor set was obtained from a man aged 55-75 years with urothelial cancer.

The chain links TRBV29-1 to TRBJ1-1; 9 nucleotides match TRBD1. This CDR3 is built from 11 residues. The V segment lost 7 bases and the J segment 10 bases; nucleotides outside the gene matches: 7. Germline-derived CDR1 and CDR2 are SQVTM and ANQGSEA. CDR3 nucleotide sequence: TGCAGCGGCGACAGGGGGTCCAGAGCTTTCTTT. Its translation: CSGDRGSRAFF.

V gene TRBV14 combines with J gene TRBJ2-2; 7 nucleotides align to TRBD1. This CDR3 is 16 amino acids long. Trimming cost V 4 bases and J 5 bases; bases outside gene matches: 10. Germline assignment: CDR1 SGHDN and CDR2 FVKESK. The CDR3, as DNA: TGTGCCAGCAGCCGATCCTCAGACAGGGTGACCGGGGAGCTGTTTTTT. It specifies CASSRSSDRVTGELFF.

The rearrangement uses TRBV5-1 and TRBJ2-2, with D tentatively TRBD2 (6 bases). CDR3 length equals 16 residues. V was pared by 0 bases and J by 0 bases, with 9 bases between. CDR1 and CDR2 from the germline V gene are SGHRS and YFSETQ. Here the CDR3 DNA reads TGCGCCAGCAGCTTGGAAGGAGGGGCGAACACCGGGGAGCTGTTTTTT. Its translation: CASSLEGGANTGELFF. The full variable domain, its missing parts supplied by reference TRBV5-1 and TRBJ2-2, is KAGVTQTPRYLIKTRGQQVTLSCSPISGHRSVSWYQQTPGQGLQFLFEYFSETQRNKGNFPGRFSGRQFSNSRSEMNVSTLELGDSALYLCASSLEGGANTGELFFGEGSRLTVL.

The V and J genes are TRBV13 and TRBJ1-2; 9 bases map to TRBD1. CDR1 and CDR2 (germline): PRHDT, FYEKMQ (reference sequence). This CDR3 spans 15 amino acids. V lost 5 bases, J lost 4 bases, and 8 bases stayed unmatched. CDR3 region: CASSQGTGHIYGYTF. CDR3 sequence (DNA): TGTGCCAGCAGCCAAGGGACAGGGCATATCTATGGCTACACCTTC.

The V call is TRBV9, the J call TRBJ2-1; the D gene is possibly TRBD2 (6 bases). Deletions cut 0 bases from V and 7 bases from J, with 11 bases between. The CDR3 has 14 amino acids. Germline assignment: CDR1 SGDLS and CDR2 YYNGEE. Here the CDR3 reads CASSVVGAGNEQFF. CDR3 bases: TGTGCCAGCAGCGTAGTCGGGGCGGGGAATGAGCAGTTCTTC. The full variable domain, with the rest looked up from reference TRBV9 and TRBJ2-1, is DSGVTQTPKHLITATGQRVTLRCSPRSGDLSVYWYQQSLDQGLQFLIQYYNGEERAKGNILERFSAQQFPDLHSELNLSSLELGDSALYFCASSVVGAGNEQFFGPGTRLTVL.

The chain employs TRBV7-8 and TRBJ2-3; TRBD1 might be the D (8 bases). The CDR3 has 16 residues. Germline CDR1 is SGHVS and CDR2 is FQNEAQ. V was shortened by 3 bases and J by 0 bases, with 13 bases between the two germline ends. The CDR3 bases are TGTGCCAGCAGCTTCCAGCGGGACAGGAGCACAGATACGCAGTATTTT. It is translated as CASSFQRDRSTDTQYF.

The V call is TRBV7-9, the J call TRBJ2-5; TRBD2 matches 13 bases. V trimming: 5 bases; J trimming: 8 bases; junction bases outside the gene matches: 5. The CDR3 sequence is 14 residues long. The germline V gene encodes CDR1 SEHNR and CDR2 FQNEAQ (reference sequence). The CDR3 nucleotides read TGTGCCAGCAGCCAGACTAGCGGGGGGTTCACCCAGTACTTC. Amino acids: CASSQTSGGFTQYF.

The chain joins TRBV9 to TRBJ1-2; D remains unclear. The CDR3 covers 15 residues. V shed 3 bases and J shed 0 bases, with 12 bases lying between them. Germline V gives CDR1 SGDLS, CDR2 YYNGEE. This CDR3 reads CASSGGGGSNYGYTF. CDR3 nucleotides: TGTGCCAGCAGCGGGGGAGGCGGCTCTAACTATGGCTACACCTTC.

The chain carries TRBV9 and TRBJ2-3; the D gene is possibly TRBD2 (5 bases). The germline V and J ends were trimmed by 3 bases and 1 base, with 12 bases remaining between them. The CDR3 totals 15 residues. Germline CDR1 and CDR2: SGDLS and YYNGEE. Written as DNA, the CDR3 is TGTGCCAGCAGCGGGGTGAGCGGCCGCACAGATACGCAGTATTTT. Residues: CASSGVSGRTDTQYF.

This rearrangement joins TRBV20-1 to TRBJ2-1; D call uncertain. CDR1 DFQATT and CDR2 SNEGSKA come from the germline V gene (reference sequence). This CDR3 contains 11 residues. V lost 6 bases, J lost 7 bases, and 10 bases lay in between. The chain's CDR3 is CSAARRNEQFF. The CDR3 nucleotides read TGCAGTGCCGCCCGGCGGAATGAGCAGTTCTTC.

The chain recombines TRBV19 with TRBJ1-5; TRBD1 matches at 8 bases. Germline-derived CDR1 and CDR2 are LNHDA and SQIVND (reference sequence). The length of the CDR3 is 15 residues. V dropped 7 bases and J dropped 6; count of bases not matched to a gene: 11. CDR3 DNA: TGTGCCAGTACCGAGGACAGGGAGGAGGGTCAGCCCCAGCATTTT. The encoded protein is CASTEDREEGQPQHF.

This chain links TRBV12-5 with TRBJ2-2; D is unclear. Trimming removed 1 base from V and 4 bases from J, with 13 bases in between. Germline CDR1 is LGHNT and CDR2 is FRNRAP. CDR3 length equals 16 residues. The CDR3, as DNA: TGTGCTAGTGGTTTGGCTACGGTGTTCGTCACCGGGGAGCTGTTTTTT. This translates into CASGLATVFVTGELFF.

The DNA of the CDR3 is TGCGCCAGCAGCTTGGTGTCTGTTAACACTGAAGCTTTCTTT. Amino acid sequence: CASSLVSVNTEAFF. The chain links TRBV5-1 to TRBJ1-1, with unresolved D. Germline CDR1 and CDR2: SGHRS and YFSETQ. This CDR3 region has 14 residues. The V gene lost 0 bases and the J gene lost 2 bases, with 8 bases spanning the gap.